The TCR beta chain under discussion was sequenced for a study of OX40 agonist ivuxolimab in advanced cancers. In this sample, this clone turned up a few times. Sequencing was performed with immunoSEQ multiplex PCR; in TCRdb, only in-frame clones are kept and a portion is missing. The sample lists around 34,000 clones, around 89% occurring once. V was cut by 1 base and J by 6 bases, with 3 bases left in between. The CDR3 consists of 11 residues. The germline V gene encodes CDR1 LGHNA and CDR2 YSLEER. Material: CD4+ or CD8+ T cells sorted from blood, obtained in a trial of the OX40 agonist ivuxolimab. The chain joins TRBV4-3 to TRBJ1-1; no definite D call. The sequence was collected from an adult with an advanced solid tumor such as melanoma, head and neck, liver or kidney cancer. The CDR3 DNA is TGCGCCAGCAGCCAAGGCGCTGAAGCTTTCTTT. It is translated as CASSQGAEAFF.